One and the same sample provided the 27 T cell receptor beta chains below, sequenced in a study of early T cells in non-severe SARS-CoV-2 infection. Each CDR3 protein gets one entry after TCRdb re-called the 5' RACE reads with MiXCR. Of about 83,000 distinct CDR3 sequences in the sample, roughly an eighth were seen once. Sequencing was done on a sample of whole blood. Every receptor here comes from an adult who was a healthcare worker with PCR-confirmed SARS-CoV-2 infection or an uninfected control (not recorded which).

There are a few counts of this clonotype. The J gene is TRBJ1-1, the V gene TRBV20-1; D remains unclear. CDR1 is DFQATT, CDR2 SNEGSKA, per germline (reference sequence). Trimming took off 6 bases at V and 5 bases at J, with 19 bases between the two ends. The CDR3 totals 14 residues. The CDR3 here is CSATLEGSGTEAFF. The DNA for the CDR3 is TGCAGTGCCACACTCGAAGGGTCGGGGACTGAAGCTTTCTTT.

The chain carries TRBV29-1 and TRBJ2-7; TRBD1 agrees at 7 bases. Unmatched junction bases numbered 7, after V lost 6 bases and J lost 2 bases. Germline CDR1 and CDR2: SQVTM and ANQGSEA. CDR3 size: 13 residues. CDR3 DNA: TGCAGCGTCCAGTACGACAGGGCCTACGAGCAGTACTTC. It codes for CSVQYDRAYEQYF.

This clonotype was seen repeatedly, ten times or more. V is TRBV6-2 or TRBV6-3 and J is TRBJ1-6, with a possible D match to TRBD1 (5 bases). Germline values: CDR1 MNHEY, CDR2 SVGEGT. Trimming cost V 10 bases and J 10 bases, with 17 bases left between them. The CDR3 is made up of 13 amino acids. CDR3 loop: CANGEARGSPLHF. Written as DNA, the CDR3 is TGTGCCAACGGAGAGGCGAGGGGATCACCCCTCCACTTT.

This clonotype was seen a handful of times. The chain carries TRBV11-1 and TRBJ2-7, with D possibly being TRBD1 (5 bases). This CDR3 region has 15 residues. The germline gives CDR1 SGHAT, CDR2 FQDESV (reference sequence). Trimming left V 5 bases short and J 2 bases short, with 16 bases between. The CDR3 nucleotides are TGTGCCAGCAGCCCCCACAAGGGGTTCACCTACGAGCAGTACTTC. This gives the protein CASSPHKGFTYEQYF.

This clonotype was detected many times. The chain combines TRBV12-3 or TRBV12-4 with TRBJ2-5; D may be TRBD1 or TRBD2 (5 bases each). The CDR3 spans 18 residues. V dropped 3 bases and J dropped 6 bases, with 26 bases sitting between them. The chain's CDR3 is CASSFGAGRAGKGKTQYF. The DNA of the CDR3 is TGTGCCAGCAGTTTTGGGGCAGGGAGAGCCGGCAAGGGAAAGACCCAGTACTTC.

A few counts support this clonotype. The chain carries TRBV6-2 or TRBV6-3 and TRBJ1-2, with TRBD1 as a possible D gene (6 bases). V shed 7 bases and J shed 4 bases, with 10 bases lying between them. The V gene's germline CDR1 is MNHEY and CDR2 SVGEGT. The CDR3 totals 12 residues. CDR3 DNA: TGTGCCAGCACTACAGGGTCCTATGGCTACACCTTC. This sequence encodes CASTTGSYGYTF.

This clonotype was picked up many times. The CDR3 DNA is TGCAGTGCTAGCCTTGCTAGCGGGGCTAGCACAGATACGCAGTATTTT. This translates into CSASLASGASTDTQYF. The V call is TRBV20-1, the J call TRBJ2-3; 9 bases align to TRBD2. V shed 3 bases, J shed 0 bases, and the junction held 7 bases outside the gene matches. CDR1 DFQATT and CDR2 SNEGSKA come from the germline V gene (reference sequence). The CDR3 consists of 16 residues.

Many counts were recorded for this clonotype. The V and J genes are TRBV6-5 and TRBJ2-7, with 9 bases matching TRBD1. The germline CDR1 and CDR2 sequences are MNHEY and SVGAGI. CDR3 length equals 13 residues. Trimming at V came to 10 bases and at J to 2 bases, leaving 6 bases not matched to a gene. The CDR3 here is CAIRDRATYEQYF. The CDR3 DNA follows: TGTGCCATCCGGGACAGGGCAACCTACGAGCAGTACTTC.

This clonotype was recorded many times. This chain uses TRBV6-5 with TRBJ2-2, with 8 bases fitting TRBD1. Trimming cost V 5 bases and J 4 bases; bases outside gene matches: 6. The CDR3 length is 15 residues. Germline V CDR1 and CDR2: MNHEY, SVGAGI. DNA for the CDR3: TGTGCCAGCAGTCACAGGACAGGGAGCACCGGGGAGCTGTTTTTT. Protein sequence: CASSHRTGSTGELFF.

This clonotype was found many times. CDR3 residues: CASSDGTDVGTQYF. CDR3 bases: TGCGCCAGCAGTGACGGGACCGACGTAGGGACCCAGTACTTC. The rearrangement uses TRBV10-1 and TRBJ2-5, with D perhaps being TRBD1 or TRBD2 (5 bases each). The CDR3 runs 14 residues. Germline V CDR1 and CDR2: WNHNN, SYGVQD (reference sequence). Trimming took off 3 bases at V and 7 bases at J, with 15 bases between the two ends.

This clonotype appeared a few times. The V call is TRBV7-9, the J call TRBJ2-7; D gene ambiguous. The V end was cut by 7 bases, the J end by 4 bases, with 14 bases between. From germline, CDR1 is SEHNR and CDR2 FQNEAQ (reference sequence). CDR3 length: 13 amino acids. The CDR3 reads CASKGPPLYEQYF. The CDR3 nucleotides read TGTGCCAGCAAAGGACCTCCCCTGTACGAGCAGTACTTC.

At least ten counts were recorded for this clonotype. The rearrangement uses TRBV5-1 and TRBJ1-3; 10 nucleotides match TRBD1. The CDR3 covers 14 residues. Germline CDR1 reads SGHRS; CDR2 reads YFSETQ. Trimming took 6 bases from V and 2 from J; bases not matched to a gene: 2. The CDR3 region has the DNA TGCGCCAGCAAAGGACAGGGGGCTGGAAACACCATATATTTT. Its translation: CASKGQGAGNTIYF.

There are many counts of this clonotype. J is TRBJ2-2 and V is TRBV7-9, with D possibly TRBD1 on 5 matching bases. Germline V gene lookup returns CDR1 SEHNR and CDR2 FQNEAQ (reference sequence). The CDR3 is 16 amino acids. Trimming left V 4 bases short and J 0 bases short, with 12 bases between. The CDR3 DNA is TGTGCCAGCAGCTCCATAACAGGAGCGAACACCGGGGAGCTGTTTTTT. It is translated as CASSSITGANTGELFF.

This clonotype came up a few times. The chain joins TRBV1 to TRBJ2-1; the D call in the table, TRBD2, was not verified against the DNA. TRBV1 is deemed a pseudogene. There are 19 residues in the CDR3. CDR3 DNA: TGCACCAGCAGCCAAGATGGGCTAGCGGGGGCTTTACCCTACAATGAGCAGTTCTTC. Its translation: CTSSQDGLAGALPYNEQFF.

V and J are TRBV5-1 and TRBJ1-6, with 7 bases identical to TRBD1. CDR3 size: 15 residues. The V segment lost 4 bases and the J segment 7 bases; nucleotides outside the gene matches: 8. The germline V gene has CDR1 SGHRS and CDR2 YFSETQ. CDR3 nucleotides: TGCGCCAGCAGCAAACTTACAGGGGACAATTCACCCCTCCACTTT. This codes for CASSKLTGDNSPLHF. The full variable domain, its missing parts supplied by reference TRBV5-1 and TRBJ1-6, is KAGVTQTPRYLIKTRGQQVTLSCSPISGHRSVSWYQQTPGQGLQFLFEYFSETQRNKGNFPGRFSGRQFSNSRSEMNVSTLELGDSALYLCASSKLTGDNSPLHFGNGTRLTVT.

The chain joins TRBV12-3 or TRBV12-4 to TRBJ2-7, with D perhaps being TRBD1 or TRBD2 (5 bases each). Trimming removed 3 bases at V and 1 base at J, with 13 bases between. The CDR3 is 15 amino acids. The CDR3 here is CASSFEGSASYEQYF. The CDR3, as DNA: TGTGCCAGCAGTTTTGAGGGGTCCGCATCCTACGAGCAGTACTTC.

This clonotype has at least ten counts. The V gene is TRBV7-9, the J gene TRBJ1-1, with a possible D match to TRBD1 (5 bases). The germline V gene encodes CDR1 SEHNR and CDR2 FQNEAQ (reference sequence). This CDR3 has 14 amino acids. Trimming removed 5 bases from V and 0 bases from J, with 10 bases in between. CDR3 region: CASSLRVMNTEAFF. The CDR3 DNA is TGTGCCAGCAGCCTCAGGGTCATGAACACTGAAGCTTTCTTT.

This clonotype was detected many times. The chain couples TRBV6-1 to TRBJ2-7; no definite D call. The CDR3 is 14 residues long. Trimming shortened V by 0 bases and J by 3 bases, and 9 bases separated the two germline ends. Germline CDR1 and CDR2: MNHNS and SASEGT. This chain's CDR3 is CASSEAGTVYEQYF. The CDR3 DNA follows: TGTGCCAGCAGTGAAGCGGGAACGGTCTACGAGCAGTACTTC.

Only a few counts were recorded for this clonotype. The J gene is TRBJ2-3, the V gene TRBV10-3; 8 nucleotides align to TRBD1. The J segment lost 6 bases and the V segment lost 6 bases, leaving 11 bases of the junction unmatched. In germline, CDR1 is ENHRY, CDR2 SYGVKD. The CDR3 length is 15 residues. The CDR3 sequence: CAIRETTTGEDTQYF. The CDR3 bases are TGTGCCATCAGAGAGACAACGACAGGGGAGGATACGCAGTATTTT.

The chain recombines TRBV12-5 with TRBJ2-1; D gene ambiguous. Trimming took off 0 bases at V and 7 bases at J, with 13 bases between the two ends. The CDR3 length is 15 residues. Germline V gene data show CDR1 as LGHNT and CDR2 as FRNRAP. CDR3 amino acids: CASGLVLGRINEQFF. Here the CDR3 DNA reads TGTGCTAGTGGTTTGGTACTGGGTCGGATTAATGAGCAGTTCTTC.

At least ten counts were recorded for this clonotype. CDR3: CASSSLGQGPYNEQFF. CDR3 bases: TGTGCCAGCAGTTCCCTCGGACAGGGACCCTACAATGAGCAGTTCTTC. The V gene is TRBV6-6, the J gene TRBJ2-1, with 8 nucleotides matching TRBD1. The CDR3 spans 16 residues. V trimming: 4 bases; J trimming: 2 bases; junction bases outside the gene matches: 7. From germline, CDR1 is MNHNY and CDR2 SVGAGI (reference sequence).

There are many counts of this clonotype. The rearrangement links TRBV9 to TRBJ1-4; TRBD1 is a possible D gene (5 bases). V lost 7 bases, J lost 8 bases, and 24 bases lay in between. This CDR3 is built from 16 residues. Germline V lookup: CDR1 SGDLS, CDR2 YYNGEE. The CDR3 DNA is TGTGCCAGCGGTCCCTCGTCTGGGGGAACCCTCGAAAAACTGTTTTTT. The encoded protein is CASGPSSGGTLEKLFF.

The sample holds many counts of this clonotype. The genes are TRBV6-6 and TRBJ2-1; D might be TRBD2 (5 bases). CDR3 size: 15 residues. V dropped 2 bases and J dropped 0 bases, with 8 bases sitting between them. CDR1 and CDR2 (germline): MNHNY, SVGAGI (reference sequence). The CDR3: CASSYGENSYNEQFF. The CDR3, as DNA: TGTGCCAGCAGTTACGGGGAGAACTCCTACAATGAGCAGTTCTTC.

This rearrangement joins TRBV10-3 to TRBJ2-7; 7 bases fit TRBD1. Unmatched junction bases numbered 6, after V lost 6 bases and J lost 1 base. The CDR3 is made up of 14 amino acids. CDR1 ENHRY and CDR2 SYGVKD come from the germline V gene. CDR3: CAIREDRASYEQYF. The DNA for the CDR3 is TGTGCCATCAGGGAAGACAGGGCATCCTACGAGCAGTACTTC.

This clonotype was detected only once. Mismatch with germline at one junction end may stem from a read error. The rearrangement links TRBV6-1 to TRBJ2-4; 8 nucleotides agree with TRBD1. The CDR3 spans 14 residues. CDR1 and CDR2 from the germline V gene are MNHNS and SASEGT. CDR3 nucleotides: TGTGCCTGCAGGAGAGGACAGGGTAAAAACATTCAGTACTTC. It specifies CACRRGQGKNIQYF.

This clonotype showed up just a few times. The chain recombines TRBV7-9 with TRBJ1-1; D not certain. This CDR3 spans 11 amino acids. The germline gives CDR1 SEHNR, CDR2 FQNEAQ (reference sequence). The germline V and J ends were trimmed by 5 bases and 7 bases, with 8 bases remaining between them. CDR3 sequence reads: CASSPYNEAFF. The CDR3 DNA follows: TGTGCCAGCAGCCCCTATAATGAAGCTTTCTTT. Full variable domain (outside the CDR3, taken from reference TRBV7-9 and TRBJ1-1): DTGVSQNPRHKITKRGQNVTFRCDPISEHNRLYWYRQTLGQGPEFLTYFQNEAQLEKSRLLSDRFSAERPKGSFSTLEIQRTEQGDSAMYLCASSPYNEAFFGQGTRLTVV.

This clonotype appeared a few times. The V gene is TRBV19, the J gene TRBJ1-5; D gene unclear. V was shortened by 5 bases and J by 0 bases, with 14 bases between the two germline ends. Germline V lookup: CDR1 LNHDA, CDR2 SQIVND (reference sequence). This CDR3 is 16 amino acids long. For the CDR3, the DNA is TGTGCCAGTAGTGAGCGGGCTACGTATAGCAATCAGCCCCAGCATTTT. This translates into CASSERATYSNQPQHF.